This T cell receptor (beta chain) came from a study of T cells in Graves' hyperthyroidism and ophthalmopathy (dated by TCRdb to about 2019). For the study in its entirety: Peripheral blood was sampled at the time of initial diagnosis, prior to any treatment. In addition, the study compared T-cell repertoires in thyroid tissue and in blood from about 6 Graves' hyperthyroidism patients. The approximately 97 discovery patients were randomly divided into training and test sets at a 7:3 ratio. The paper reports TCR Vbeta CDR3 sequencing of roughly 140 peripheral blood samples: around 41 ophthalmopathy, fewer than 80 hyperthyroidism and some 17 progressor patients. Prospective prediction of ophthalmopathy was tested in an independent validation cohort consisting of some 20 hyperthyroidism patients and some 15 patients who later progressed to ophthalmopathy. A discovery cohort of roughly 96 patients, roughly 45 with Graves' ophthalmopathy and approximately 55 with stable Graves' hyperthyroidism, was used to find distinguishing TCR V-J signatures. After blood sampling, hyperthyroidism patients were treated with methimazole at a starting dose of 30 mg daily, and ophthalmopathy patients were treated with high-dose intravenous methylprednisolone.

Study-wide findings and limitations: Sample size was not statistically predetermined, and investigators were not blinded to group allocation. Most expanded thyroid clonotypes (frequency above 0.001) were also detected in blood, a finding suggesting that blood repertoires may reflect thyroid immune responses. During validation, the model predicted progression to ophthalmopathy a median of approximately 6 months ahead of onset, with 70.59% sensitivity and almost 75% specificity. A model built on a 13 V-J signature distinguished ophthalmopathy from stable hyperthyroidism, reaching 85% to 90% sensitivity and about 81% specificity in cross-validation and 80%/75% in testing.

The hyperthyroidism patients were between 18 and 65 years old and newly diagnosed, with a disease duration of less than 2 months. Patients with uncontrolled infections, other autoimmune diseases, pregnancy or lactation were excluded. Diagnoses were established on the basis of clinical symptoms, serum thyroxine and TRAb, thyroid ultrasound, and orbital computed tomography. For progressor patients, blood was drawn at the first diagnosis of hyperthyroidism, before any ophthalmopathy symptoms had appeared. PBMCs were isolated from around 10 ml of fresh peripheral blood by Ficoll-Paque density gradient centrifugation. Progressor patients were first diagnosed with Graves' hyperthyroidism and then developed ophthalmopathy during follow-up. Total RNA was extracted with Trizol reagent, and quality was checked on an Agilent 2100 Bioanalyzer. In this sample, this clonotype turned up many times. What this receptor recognizes is not known. Base qualities are not provided; no much larger clone lies one nucleotide away.

The TCR beta CDR3 regions were amplified from the RNA transcripts. The first round of RT-PCR for the TCR CDR3 was performed with the HTBI primer set and the Qiagen OneStep RT-PCR kit. A second multiplex PCR round built the libraries, followed by size selection and purification. Libraries were sequenced paired-end with 100 bp reads on an Illumina HiSeq2000. As for the authors' bioinformatics: SOAPnuke was used to process the raw data, throwing out any read that contained adapters or uncalled bases, had a mean Phred below 15, or lacked an exact constant-primer or identifier match. COPE v1.2.5 was used to merge the high-quality paired reads, and each unique nucleotide sequence was defined as a clonotype. Clonotypes were aligned to IMGT TRBV, TRBD and TRBJ reference segments using MiTCR v1.1. The analysis was restricted to V-J combinations with a frequency above 0.0001, which together covered roughly 99% of the repertoires. The TCS score was defined as the ratio of F50 (clonal expansion) to E x V (chaos), calculated using BLOSUM62-based TCRdist between CDR3 peptides within each V-J. Welch's t-statistics and random forest reduced around 550 V-J features to 10 to 15, which were used in a naive Bayes classifier (R e1071). TCRdb trimmed public reads at Q25 via fastp, called clones via MiXCR and kept in-frame beta chains. Entries that share a CDR3 protein sequence are merged under the most common genes and DNA. None of the V and J calls come from the authors' own analysis; TCRdb made them. Within this sample are roughly 180,000 distinct CDR3 sequences, with over 7.5% of them counted one time only. The ten top clones hold around 21% of the sample.

The sequenced sample was blood. The sequence came from a woman younger than 35 with Graves' hyperthyroidism that later progressed to Graves' ophthalmopathy.

The sequence in DNA is TGTGCCAGCAGCTTAAATCGTCTCTGGGGCACTGAAGCTTTCTTT. Protein translation: CASSLNRLWGTEAFF. Rearrangement joined TRBV7-2 to TRBJ1-1; the D segment cannot be called with confidence. Taken from cysteine to phenylalanine, the CDR3 has 15 residues. Just the 45-base CDR3 DNA is kept, in frame starting at base 1. V and J lose 2 bases and 4 bases, and a span of 14 bases separates them. The germline V gene supplies CDR1 SGHTA and CDR2 FQGNSA.